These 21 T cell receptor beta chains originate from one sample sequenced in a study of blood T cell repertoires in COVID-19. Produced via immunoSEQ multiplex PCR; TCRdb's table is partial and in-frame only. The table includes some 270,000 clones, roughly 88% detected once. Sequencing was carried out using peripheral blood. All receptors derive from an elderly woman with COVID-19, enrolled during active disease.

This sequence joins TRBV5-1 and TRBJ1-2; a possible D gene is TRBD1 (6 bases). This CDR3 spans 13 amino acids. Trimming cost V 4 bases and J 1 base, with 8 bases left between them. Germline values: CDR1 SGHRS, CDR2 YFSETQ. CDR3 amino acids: CASSTDSNYGYTF. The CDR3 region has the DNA TGCGCCAGCAGCACGGACAGTAACTATGGCTACACCTTC.

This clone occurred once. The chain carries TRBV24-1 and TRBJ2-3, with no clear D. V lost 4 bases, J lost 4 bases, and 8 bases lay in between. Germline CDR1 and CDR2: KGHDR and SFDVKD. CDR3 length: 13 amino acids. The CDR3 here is CATSDPRADTQYF. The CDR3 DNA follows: TGTGCCACCAGTGACCCCCGGGCAGATACGCAGTATTTT.

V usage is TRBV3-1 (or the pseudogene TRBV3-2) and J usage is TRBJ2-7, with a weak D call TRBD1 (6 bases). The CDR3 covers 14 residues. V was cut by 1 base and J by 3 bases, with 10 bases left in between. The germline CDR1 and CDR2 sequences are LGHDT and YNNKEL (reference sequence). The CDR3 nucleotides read TGTGCCAGCAGCCAAGGTACAGGGAACTACGAGCAGTACGTC. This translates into CASSQGTGNYEQYV.

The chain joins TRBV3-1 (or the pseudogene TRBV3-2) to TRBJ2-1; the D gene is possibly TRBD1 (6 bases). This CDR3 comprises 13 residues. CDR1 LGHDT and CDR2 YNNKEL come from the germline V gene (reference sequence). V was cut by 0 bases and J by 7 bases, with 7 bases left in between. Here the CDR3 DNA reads TGTGCCAGCAGCCAAGAACAGGGAAATGAGCAGTTCTTC. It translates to CASSQEQGNEQFF.

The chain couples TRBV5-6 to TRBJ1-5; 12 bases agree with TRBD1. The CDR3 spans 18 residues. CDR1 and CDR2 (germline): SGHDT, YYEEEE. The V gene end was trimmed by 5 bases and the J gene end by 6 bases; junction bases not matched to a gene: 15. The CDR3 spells CASRYDPGQGADSQPQHF. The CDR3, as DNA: TGTGCCAGCAGATACGACCCGGGACAGGGGGCTGACAGTCAGCCCCAGCATTTT. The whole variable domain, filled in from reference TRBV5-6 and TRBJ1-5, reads DAGVTQSPTHLIKTRGQQVTLRCSPKSGHDTVSWYQQALGQGPQFIFQYYEEEERQRGNFPDRFSGHQFPNYSSELNVNALLLGDSALYLCASRYDPGQGADSQPQHFGDGTRLSIL.

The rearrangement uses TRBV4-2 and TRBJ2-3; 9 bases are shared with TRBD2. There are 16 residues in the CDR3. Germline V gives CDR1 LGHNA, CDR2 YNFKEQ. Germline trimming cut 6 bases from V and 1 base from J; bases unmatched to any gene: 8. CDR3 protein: CASSQNRLAGTDTQYF. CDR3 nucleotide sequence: TGTGCCAGCAGTCAGAACAGACTAGCGGGCACAGATACGCAGTATTTT.

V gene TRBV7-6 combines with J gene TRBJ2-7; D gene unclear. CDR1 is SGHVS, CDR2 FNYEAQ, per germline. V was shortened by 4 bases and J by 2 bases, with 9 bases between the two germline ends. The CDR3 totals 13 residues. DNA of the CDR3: TGTGCCAGCAGCTCGTCCGTAGCCTACGAGCAGTACTTC. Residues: CASSSSVAYEQYF.

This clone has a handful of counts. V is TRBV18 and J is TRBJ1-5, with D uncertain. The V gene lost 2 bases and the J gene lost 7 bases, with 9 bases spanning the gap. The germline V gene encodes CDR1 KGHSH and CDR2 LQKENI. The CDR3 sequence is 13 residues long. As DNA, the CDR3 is TGTGCCAGCTCACCAGGACTCCAACAGCCCCAGCATTTT. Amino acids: CASSPGLQQPQHF.

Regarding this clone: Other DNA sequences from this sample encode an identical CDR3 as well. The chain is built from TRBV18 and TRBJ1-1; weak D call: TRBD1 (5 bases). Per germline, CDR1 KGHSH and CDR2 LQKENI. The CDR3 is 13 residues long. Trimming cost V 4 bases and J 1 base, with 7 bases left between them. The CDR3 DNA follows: TGTGCCAGCTCACAAGGGGCGAACACTGAAGCTTTCTTT. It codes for CASSQGANTEAFF.

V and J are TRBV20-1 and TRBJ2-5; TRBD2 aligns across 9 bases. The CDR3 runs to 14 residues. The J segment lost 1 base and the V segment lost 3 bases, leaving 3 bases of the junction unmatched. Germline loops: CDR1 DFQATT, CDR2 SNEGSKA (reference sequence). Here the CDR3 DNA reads TGCAGTGCTAGTGGCGGGGGGGGCCAAGAGACCCAGTACTTC. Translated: CSASGGGGQETQYF.

For the CDR3, the DNA is TGTGCCAGCAGTTTATTAGGGGGGGCTGGAAACACCATATATTTT. The encoded protein is CASSLLGGAGNTIYF. This sequence joins TRBV28 and TRBJ1-3; tentative D call: TRBD1 (6 bases). Germline assignment: CDR1 MDHEN and CDR2 SYDVKM. V was cut by 1 base and J by 2 bases, with 9 bases left in between. The CDR3 contains 15 residues.

CDR3 amino acids: CASFTPTGDNEQFF. In DNA, the CDR3 is TGTGCCAGCTTCACTCCAACAGGGGACAATGAGCAGTTCTTC. V and J are TRBV18 and TRBJ2-1; TRBD1 matches 7 bases. The CDR3 spans 14 residues. V shed 7 bases, J shed 5 bases, and the junction held 8 bases outside the gene matches. The germline V gene has CDR1 KGHSH and CDR2 LQKENI.

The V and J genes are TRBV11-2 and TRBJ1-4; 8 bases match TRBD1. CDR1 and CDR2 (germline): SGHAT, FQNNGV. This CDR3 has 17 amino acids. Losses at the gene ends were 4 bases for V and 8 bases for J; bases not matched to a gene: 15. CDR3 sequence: CASSWGAGGTGSEKLFF. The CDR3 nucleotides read TGTGCCAGCAGCTGGGGGGCCGGAGGGACAGGAAGCGAAAAACTGTTTTTT.

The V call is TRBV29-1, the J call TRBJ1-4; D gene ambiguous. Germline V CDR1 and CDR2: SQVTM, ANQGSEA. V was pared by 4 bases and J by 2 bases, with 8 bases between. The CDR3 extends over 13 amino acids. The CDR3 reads CSVGGSTNEKLFF. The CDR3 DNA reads TGCAGCGTTGGAGGGTCTACTAATGAAAAACTGTTTTTT. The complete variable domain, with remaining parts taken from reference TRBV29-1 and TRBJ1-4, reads SAVISQKPSRDICQRGTSLTIQCQVDSQVTMMFWYRQQPGQSLTLIATANQGSEATYESGFVIDKFPISRPNLTFSTLTVSNMSPEDSSIYLCSVGGSTNEKLFFGSGTQLSVL.

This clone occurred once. CDR3 residues: CASNSGISSYEQYF. The CDR3 coding sequence is TGCGCCAGCAACTCGGGTATCTCCTCCTACGAGCAGTACTTC. The chain combines TRBV5-1 with TRBJ2-7; no firm D call. Per germline, CDR1 SGHRS and CDR2 YFSETQ. The ends were cut back, 6 bases at V and 0 bases at J, with 13 bases in the middle. The CDR3 extends over 14 amino acids. The entire variable domain, with the rest obtained from reference TRBV5-1 and TRBJ2-7, is as follows: KAGVTQTPRYLIKTRGQQVTLSCSPISGHRSVSWYQQTPGQGLQFLFEYFSETQRNKGNFPGRFSGRQFSNSRSEMNVSTLELGDSALYLCASNSGISSYEQYFGPGTRLTVT.

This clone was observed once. CDR3 DNA sequence: TGTGCCAGCAGACCTCTTCAGGGAACAGATACGCAGTATTTT. It encodes CASRPLQGTDTQYF. This chain joins TRBV6-5 and TRBJ2-3; the D gene is possibly TRBD1 (5 bases). CDR3 length: 14 amino acids. V was pared by 6 bases and J by 3 bases, with 13 bases between. Germline loops: CDR1 MNHEY, CDR2 SVGAGI.

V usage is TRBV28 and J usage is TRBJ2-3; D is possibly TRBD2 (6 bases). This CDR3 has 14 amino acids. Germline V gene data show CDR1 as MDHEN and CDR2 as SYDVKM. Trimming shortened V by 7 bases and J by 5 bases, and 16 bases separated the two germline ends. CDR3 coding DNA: TGTGCCAGCACCCCGCTCGGGGAGGTAGATACGCAGTATTTT. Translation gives CASTPLGEVDTQYF.

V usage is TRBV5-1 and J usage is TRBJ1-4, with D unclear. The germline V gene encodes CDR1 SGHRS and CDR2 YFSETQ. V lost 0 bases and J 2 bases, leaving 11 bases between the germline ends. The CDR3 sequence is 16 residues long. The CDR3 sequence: CASSLDGGVTNEKLFF. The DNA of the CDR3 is TGCGCCAGCAGCTTGGACGGAGGAGTCACTAATGAAAAACTGTTTTTT.

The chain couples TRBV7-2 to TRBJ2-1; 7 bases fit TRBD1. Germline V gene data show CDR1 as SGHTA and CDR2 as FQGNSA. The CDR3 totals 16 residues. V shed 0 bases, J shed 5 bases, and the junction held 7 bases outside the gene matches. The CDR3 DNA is TGTGCCAGCAGCTTAGCGGGAGACAGGGTAAACAATGAGCAGTTCTTC. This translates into CASSLAGDRVNNEQFF. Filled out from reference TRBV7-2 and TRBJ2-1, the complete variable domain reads GAGVSQSPSNKVTEKGKDVELRCDPISGHTALYWYRQSLGQGLEFLIYFQGNSAPDKSGLPSDRFSAERTGGSVSTLTIQRTQQEDSAVYLCASSLAGDRVNNEQFFGPGTRLTVL.

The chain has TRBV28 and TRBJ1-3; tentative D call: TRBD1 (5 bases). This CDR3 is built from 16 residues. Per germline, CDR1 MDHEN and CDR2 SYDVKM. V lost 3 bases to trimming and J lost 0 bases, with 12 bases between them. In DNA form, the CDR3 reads TGTGCCAGCAGTTTGGAGGGACTTAGCTCTGGAAACACCATATATTTT. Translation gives CASSLEGLSSGNTIYF.

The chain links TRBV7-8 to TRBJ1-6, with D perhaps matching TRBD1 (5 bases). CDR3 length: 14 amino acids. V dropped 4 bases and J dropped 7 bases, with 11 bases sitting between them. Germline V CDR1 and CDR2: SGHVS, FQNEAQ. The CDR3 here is CASSYRDLNSPLHF. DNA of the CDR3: TGTGCCAGCAGCTACCGGGACTTGAATTCACCCCTCCACTTT.